This T cell receptor beta chain derives from a study of OX40 agonist ivuxolimab in advanced cancers. Study as a whole: Patients in dose escalation had liver, melanoma, kidney or head and neck cancers. Of the participants, roughly 40% had some prior anti-PD-1, anti-PD-L1 or anti-CTLA-4 therapy, which was allowed.

Clones were read by immunoSEQ multiplex PCR, and TCRdb kept only the in-frame ones, dropping some. The sample includes about 33,000 clones, roughly 74% seen only once; the top ten take under 15%. Sampling of blood occurred at baseline, cycle 4 day 1, and cycle 7 day 1. The CDR3 sequence is 16 residues long. Germline values: CDR1 LNHDA, CDR2 SQIVND (reference sequence). Deletions cut 4 bases from V and 1 base from J, with 14 bases between. This clone came up once. The specimen comprised CD4+ or CD8+ T cells sorted from blood, sampled in a trial of the OX40 agonist ivuxolimab. The V gene is TRBV19, the J gene TRBJ2-4; a possible D gene is TRBD1 (6 bases). The receptor was derived from an adult with an advanced solid tumor such as melanoma, head and neck, liver or kidney cancer. The CDR3 sequence: CASSTNRELAKNIQYF. The CDR3 coding sequence is TGTGCCAGTAGTACAAACAGGGAATTGGCCAAAAACATTCAGTACTTC.